Following are 11 T cell receptor beta chains from one sample sequenced in a study of blood T cell repertoires in COVID-19. TCRdb's table, derived via immunoSEQ multiplex PCR, lists solely in-frame clones and lacks some. The data show 350,000 to 400,000 clones, about 88% seen once. The sample was PBMCs or T cells enriched from blood (not recorded which). These receptor sequences come from a woman aged 25 to 45 who had recovered from COVID-19.

V and J are TRBV6-5 and TRBJ1-4, with 8 bases matching TRBD1. V dropped 6 bases and J dropped 6; count of bases not matched to a gene: 6. This CDR3 has 14 residues. Germline V CDR1 and CDR2: MNHEY, SVGAGI. In nucleotides, the CDR3 is TGTGCCAGCAGCGGCCAGGACAGGGATGAAAAACTGTTTTTT. Residues: CASSGQDRDEKLFF.

The chain recombines TRBV6-5 with TRBJ2-7; the match to TRBD2 covers 7 bases. Losses at the gene ends were 10 bases for V and 2 bases for J; bases not matched to a gene: 8. The germline gives CDR1 MNHEY, CDR2 SVGAGI. This CDR3 is 13 amino acids long. The CDR3 is CATIGGSTYEQYF. The CDR3 nucleotides are TGTGCCACAATCGGGGGGTCAACCTACGAGCAGTACTTC.

The rearrangement links TRBV19 to TRBJ2-3; no reliable D call. The CDR3 is made up of 16 amino acids. V gave up 4 bases and J gave up 0 bases, with 14 bases separating them. Germline loops: CDR1 LNHDA, CDR2 SQIVND (reference sequence). The chain's CDR3 is CASSNRGGSSTDTQYF. The CDR3 nucleotides are TGTGCCAGTAGTAATCGTGGCGGATCTAGCACAGATACGCAGTATTTT.

This rearrangement joins TRBV12-3 or TRBV12-4 to TRBJ1-1, with D unresolved. The CDR3 has 12 residues. With 6 bases removed from V and 2 bases from J, the gap between germline ends came to 7 bases. In nucleotides, the CDR3 is TGTGCCAGCAGAAGGAGTAACACTGAAGCTTTCTTT. This encodes CASRRSNTEAFF.

Details on this clone: The identical CDR3 is also encoded by other nucleotide sequences in the sample. The chain joins TRBV27 to TRBJ2-2; no firm D call. V lost 3 bases, J lost 1 base, and 3 bases lay in between. Germline V gene sequence: CDR1 MNHEY, CDR2 SMNVEV (reference sequence). This CDR3 spans 13 amino acids. CDR3 sequence: CASSFLNTGELFF. Written as DNA, the CDR3 is TGTGCCAGCAGTTTCCTGAACACCGGGGAGCTGTTTTTT.

The chain links TRBV29-1 to TRBJ2-2; TRBD1 is a possible D gene (6 bases). CDR1 and CDR2 from the germline V gene are SQVTM and ANQGSEA. The CDR3 is made up of 17 amino acids. V dropped 7 bases and J dropped 4 bases, with 25 bases sitting between them. CDR3 DNA sequence: TGCAGCGCCCCCGGGGCCAGGGCAGGGGTTTTCACCGGGGAGCTGTTTTTT. Translated: CSAPGARAGVFTGELFF.

V usage is TRBV28 and J usage is TRBJ2-2, with TRBD2 matching 8 bases. J was trimmed by 5 bases and V by 6 bases; bases with no gene match: 8. This CDR3 has 15 amino acids. Germline-derived CDR1 and CDR2 are MDHEN and SYDVKM. The CDR3 DNA reads TGTGCCAGCAGCCCGGCGGGGGGTAGTACCGGGGAGCTGTTTTTT. Its translation: CASSPAGGSTGELFF.

This chain connects TRBV18 to TRBJ2-5; no clear D gene. CDR1 is KGHSH and CDR2 is LQKENI in the germline V gene. Trimming cost V 2 bases and J 0 bases, with 19 bases left between them. The CDR3 is 18 amino acids. The CDR3 DNA follows: TGTGCCAGCTCACCAACTCATAGTGGCGGCTTGTACCAAGAGACCCAGTACTTC. Amino acid sequence: CASSPTHSGGLYQETQYF.

This clone was seen only a few times. CDR3 loop: CASSLGQGSSGNTIYF. CDR3 nucleotides: TGTGCCAGCAGCTTAGGGCAGGGAAGCTCTGGAAACACCATATATTTT. The genes are TRBV7-6 and TRBJ1-3; weak D call: TRBD1 (5 bases). CDR1 and CDR2 (germline): SGHVS, FNYEAQ. The V and J ends lost 1 base and 0 bases respectively, with 10 bases between them. This CDR3 comprises 16 residues.

The rearrangement joins TRBV6-5 to TRBJ2-7; perhaps TRBD1 as D (6 bases). Trimming removed 5 bases from V and 4 bases from J, with 18 bases in between. The CDR3 has 15 amino acids. Looked up from germline, CDR1 is MNHEY and CDR2 is SVGAGI. CDR3 sequence (DNA): TGTGCCAGCAGTCCTTCAAGGGACACTCTTTACGAGCAGTACTTC. This gives the protein CASSPSRDTLYEQYF.

V is TRBV5-4 and J is TRBJ2-2, with no clear D. V dropped 2 bases and J dropped 1 base, with 9 bases sitting between them. The CDR3 totals 15 residues. Germline V CDR1 and CDR2: SGHNT, YYREEE (reference sequence). Written as DNA, the CDR3 is TGTGCCAGCAGCTTCTCCAGGTGGAACACCGGGGAGCTGTTTTTT. Translated: CASSFSRWNTGELFF.